The 28 T cell receptor beta chains below all came from one sample that was sequenced in a study of glioma-infiltrating T cells after dendritic cell vaccination. The table came from immunoSEQ multiplex PCR; TCRdb's copy has only in-frame clones and leaves some out. Among about 73,000 clones, roughly 80% were seen once, and the ten largest hold under 2.5%. The starting material was blood, obtained before dendritic cell vaccination. Receptor source: a human donor with glioblastoma.

This chain uses TRBV27 with TRBJ2-1; TRBD2 matches at 15 bases. V was clipped by 6 bases and J by 1 base; unmatched bases: 4. Germline CDR1 reads MNHEY; CDR2 reads SMNVEV (reference sequence). The CDR3 totals 17 residues. Written as DNA, the CDR3 is TGTGCCAGCAGGGGACTAGCGGGAGGCAAATCCTACAATGAGCAGTTCTTC. The encoded protein is CASRGLAGGKSYNEQFF.

The J gene is TRBJ1-4, the V gene TRBV14; 9 bases match TRBD1. J was trimmed by 8 bases and V by 4 bases; bases with no gene match: 8. The CDR3 covers 15 residues. Germline V gene sequence: CDR1 SGHDN, CDR2 FVKESK. The DNA for the CDR3 is TGTGCCAGCAGCCGACGATCTGGGACAGGGGAAAAACTGTTTTTT. It translates to CASSRRSGTGEKLFF.

The CDR3, as DNA: TGCGCCAGCAGCTTGGTAGGGACAGGCGGGTACGAGCAGTACTTC. This codes for CASSLVGTGGYEQYF. V is TRBV5-1 and J is TRBJ2-7; 8 nucleotides agree with TRBD1. The CDR3 has 15 residues. Germline-derived CDR1 and CDR2 are SGHRS and YFSETQ. The junction had 6 bases not matched to a gene; V was cut back by 0 bases and J by 4 bases.

The CDR3 protein is CASSEGGGDSSPLHF. CDR3 bases: TGTGCCAGCAGTGAAGGGGGAGGGGACTCTTCACCCCTCCACTTT. V is TRBV6-1 and J is TRBJ1-6; possibly TRBD1 for D (5 bases). The CDR3 covers 15 residues. Between the trimmed V and J ends, which lost 1 base and 9 bases, there was a span of 13 bases. The germline CDR1 and CDR2 sequences are MNHNS and SASEGT.

This rearrangement joins TRBV5-1 to TRBJ2-5, with a weak D call TRBD1 (5 bases). With 1 base removed from V and 1 base from J, the gap between germline ends came to 8 bases. CDR1 is SGHRS and CDR2 is YFSETQ in the germline V gene. This CDR3 contains 14 residues. The CDR3, as DNA: TGCGCCAGCAGCTTGTGGGGCTCCCAAGAGACCCAGTACTTC. Translating gives CASSLWGSQETQYF.

The rearrangement uses TRBV5-1 and TRBJ2-2; 7 bases line up with TRBD1. Germline V gene data show CDR1 as SGHRS and CDR2 as YFSETQ. Losses at the gene ends were 4 bases for V and 5 bases for J; bases not matched to a gene: 8. This CDR3 comprises 15 residues. CDR3 residues: CASSGQGVTTGELFF. The CDR3 DNA reads as TGCGCCAGCAGCGGGCAGGGGGTGACGACCGGGGAGCTGTTTTTT.

The chain is built from TRBV9 and TRBJ2-1; TRBD2 might be the D (5 bases). Trimming took 6 bases from V and 5 from J, leaving 18 bases between them. The CDR3 runs to 15 residues. Germline V gene data show CDR1 as SGDLS and CDR2 as YYNGEE. In nucleotides, the CDR3 is TGTGCCAGCACCGCAACTAGTGGGGTCGACAATGAGCAGTTCTTC. Its protein product is CASTATSGVDNEQFF.

The chain couples TRBV12-5 to TRBJ2-1, with TRBD1 identical over 8 bases. Trimming at V came to 7 bases and at J to 6 bases, leaving 11 bases not matched to a gene. The germline V gene has CDR1 LGHNT and CDR2 FRNRAP. This CDR3 region has 15 residues. The CDR3 nucleotides read TGTGCTAGTGTGTCCCCAGGACAGGGCGGCAATGAGCAGTTCTTC. Translation: CASVSPGQGGNEQFF.

V gene TRBV5-1 combines with J gene TRBJ2-7, with D perhaps matching TRBD1 (6 bases). V lost 4 bases to trimming and J lost 3 bases, with 14 bases between them. The CDR3 loop spans 14 amino acids. CDR1 SGHRS and CDR2 YFSETQ come from the germline V gene. In DNA, the CDR3 is TGCGCCAGCAGCGGAACAGGGTCGAACTACGAGCAGTACTTC. Its protein product is CASSGTGSNYEQYF. Filled out from reference TRBV5-1 and TRBJ2-7, the complete variable domain reads KAGVTQTPRYLIKTRGQQVTLSCSPISGHRSVSWYQQTPGQGLQFLFEYFSETQRNKGNFPGRFSGRQFSNSRSEMNVSTLELGDSALYLCASSGTGSNYEQYFGPGTRLTVT.

The chain joins TRBV7-3 to TRBJ2-7; 14 nucleotides match TRBD2. The CDR3 spans 17 residues. The germline CDR1 and CDR2 sequences are SGHTA and FQGTGA. The V segment lost 2 bases and the J segment 4 bases; nucleotides outside the gene matches: 7. Written as DNA, the CDR3 is TGTGCCAGCAGCTTATCAGTCGGGACTAGCGGGAGTTACGAGCAGTACGTC. Its translation: CASSLSVGTSGSYEQYV.

V usage is TRBV6-5 and J usage is TRBJ2-7; TRBD1 aligns across 7 bases. The V segment lost 5 bases and the J segment 1 base; nucleotides outside the gene matches: 5. CDR3 size: 14 residues. Germline V lookup: CDR1 MNHEY, CDR2 SVGAGI. CDR3 protein: CASSARQGSYEQYF. The CDR3 bases are TGTGCCAGCAGTGCCAGACAGGGATCCTACGAGCAGTACTTC.

This chain uses TRBV6-6 with TRBJ1-2, with 9 bases aligning to TRBD1. V lost 6 bases to trimming and J lost 7 bases; unmatched junction nucleotides: 9. The CDR3 is made up of 14 amino acids. CDR1 and CDR2 (germline): MNHNY, SVGAGI (reference sequence). The CDR3 protein is CASSRGTGTIGYTF. In nucleotides, the CDR3 is TGTGCCAGCAGCCGAGGGACAGGGACTATTGGCTACACCTTC.

This clone was seen a few times. V is TRBV2 and J is TRBJ1-3; tentative D call: TRBD1 (5 bases). V lost 0 bases and J lost 9, with 12 bases in between. This CDR3 is 14 amino acids long. Germline assignment: CDR1 SNHLY and CDR2 FYNNEI. The CDR3 is CASSEAAGGATIYF. In nucleotides, the CDR3 is TGTGCCAGCAGTGAAGCGGCCGGCGGGGCCACCATATATTTT.

The V and J genes are TRBV7-6 and TRBJ2-1; D unclear. This CDR3 spans 13 amino acids. Germline CDR1 SGHVS, CDR2 FNYEAQ. The V end was cut by 3 bases, the J end by 4 bases, with 7 bases between. The CDR3 sequence: CASSLGRYNEQFF. The CDR3 nucleotides read TGTGCCAGCAGCTTGGGCAGGTACAATGAGCAGTTCTTC.

This rearrangement joins TRBV5-6 to TRBJ2-7, with 11 bases aligning to TRBD1. CDR3 length equals 15 residues. Germline assignment: CDR1 SGHDT and CDR2 YYEEEE. V lost 4 bases and J lost 3; bases outside the gene matches: 6. The CDR3 is CASSGSGTGGYEQYV. The CDR3 nucleotides are TGTGCCAGCAGCGGCTCGGGGACAGGGGGCTACGAGCAGTACGTC.

This sequence joins TRBV5-1 and TRBJ2-3; 7 positions match TRBD1. Germline assignment: CDR1 SGHRS and CDR2 YFSETQ. J lost 3 bases, V lost 3 bases, and 7 bases had no gene match. The CDR3 is 15 residues long. The CDR3 spells CASSSLTGLTDTQYF. In DNA form, the CDR3 reads TGCGCCAGCAGCTCCTTGACAGGGTTGACAGATACGCAGTATTTT.

The chain couples TRBV18 to TRBJ1-5; 7 nucleotides agree with TRBD1. V shed 4 bases, J shed 8 bases, and the junction held 11 bases outside the gene matches. Per the germline V gene, CDR1 is KGHSH and CDR2 is LQKENI. The CDR3 sequence is 15 residues long. CDR3: CASSRFGQEEEPQHF. The CDR3, as DNA: TGTGCCAGCTCACGTTTCGGACAGGAGGAAGAGCCCCAGCATTTT.

This sequence joins TRBV7-6 and TRBJ1-4; 8 nucleotides align to TRBD1. Per germline, CDR1 SGHVS and CDR2 FNYEAQ. The CDR3 sequence is 15 residues long. J lost 0 bases, V lost 3 bases, and 0 bases had no gene match. The CDR3 sequence is CASSLTGATNEKLFF. CDR3 coding DNA: TGTGCCAGCAGCTTGACAGGGGCAACTAATGAAAAACTGTTTTTT.

The chain joins TRBV7-9 to TRBJ1-2; possible D gene TRBD1, 6 bases. This CDR3 comprises 14 residues. V lost 2 bases and J lost 4, with 11 bases in between. Germline assignment: CDR1 SEHNR and CDR2 FQNEAQ (reference sequence). Written as DNA, the CDR3 is TGTGCCAGCAGCTTACCGGCGGACAGCTATGGCTACACCTTC. It translates to CASSLPADSYGYTF.

The V call is TRBV5-1, the J call TRBJ1-1; a possible D gene is TRBD1 (6 bases). Germline V CDR1 and CDR2: SGHRS, YFSETQ. V lost 1 base, J lost 4 bases, and 14 bases lay in between. The CDR3 has 15 amino acids. CDR3 residues: CASSLWGGEVTEAFF. For the CDR3, the DNA is TGCGCCAGCAGCTTGTGGGGGGGCGAAGTCACTGAAGCTTTCTTT. Using reference TRBV5-1 and TRBJ1-1 for the parts outside the CDR3, the full variable domain is KAGVTQTPRYLIKTRGQQVTLSCSPISGHRSVSWYQQTPGQGLQFLFEYFSETQRNKGNFPGRFSGRQFSNSRSEMNVSTLELGDSALYLCASSLWGGEVTEAFFGQGTRLTVV.

The chain carries TRBV6-1 and TRBJ1-1; D uncertain. Per the germline V gene, CDR1 is MNHNS and CDR2 is SASEGT. Between the trimmed V and J ends, which lost 5 bases and 0 bases, there was a span of 10 bases. The CDR3 consists of 14 residues. The CDR3 bases are TGTGCCAGCAGTATCGGTCTAATGAACACTGAAGCTTTCTTT. It is translated as CASSIGLMNTEAFF.

V and J are TRBV11-2 and TRBJ2-3; 13 bases match TRBD2. The CDR3 has 18 residues. CDR1 and CDR2 (germline): SGHAT, FQNNGV. V trimming: 5 bases; J trimming: 1 base; junction bases outside the gene matches: 9. CDR3 sequence (DNA): TGTGCCAGCAGCCCAAGACTAGCGGGAGGACTGGGCACAGATACGCAGTATTTT. This codes for CASSPRLAGGLGTDTQYF.

The chain links TRBV7-2 to TRBJ1-1; D is undetermined. Germline lookup yields CDR1 SGHTA and CDR2 FQGNSA. V was clipped by 8 bases and J by 1 base, with 14 bases between them. This CDR3 comprises 14 residues. CDR3 sequence (DNA): TGTGCCAGCCGTACACCAGGCTGGAACACTGAAGCTTTCTTT. The encoded protein is CASRTPGWNTEAFF. The whole variable domain, remainder taken from reference TRBV7-2 and TRBJ1-1, is GAGVSQSPSNKVTEKGKDVELRCDPISGHTALYWYRQSLGQGLEFLIYFQGNSAPDKSGLPSDRFSAERTGGSVSTLTIQRTQQEDSAVYLCASRTPGWNTEAFFGQGTRLTVV.

This chain uses TRBV27 with TRBJ1-2; possible D gene TRBD1, 5 bases. Germline V CDR1 and CDR2: MNHEY, SMNVEV (reference sequence). This CDR3 comprises 16 residues. Trimming left V 7 bases short and J 5 bases short, with 23 bases between. CDR3 protein: CASTQAGIVSAYGYTF. CDR3 nucleotides: TGTGCCAGCACCCAGGCAGGGATTGTAAGTGCGTATGGCTACACCTTC.

The chain has TRBV4-1 and TRBJ2-5; tentative D call: TRBD2 (6 bases). The CDR3 runs 14 residues. Trimming shortened V by 4 bases and J by 4 bases, and 13 bases separated the two germline ends. In germline, CDR1 is MGHRA, CDR2 YSYEKL. In DNA form, the CDR3 reads TGCGCCAGCAGCCTCGGGGGTTTAGGAGAGACCCAGTACTTC. Its translation is CASSLGGLGETQYF.

V and J are TRBV27 and TRBJ1-1; TRBD1 matches at 7 bases. The V segment lost 5 bases and the J segment 11 bases; nucleotides outside the gene matches: 14. The CDR3 length is 14 residues. Per the germline V gene, CDR1 is MNHEY and CDR2 is SMNVEV (reference sequence). CDR3 bases: TGTGCCAGCAGTGCCCTACAGGGGAGGTCTCGGGCTTTCTTT. It yields the protein CASSALQGRSRAFF.

A few counts support this clone. The chain employs TRBV6-5 and TRBJ2-2; possibly TRBD2 for D (5 bases). The CDR3 spans 14 residues. V lost 9 bases and J 7 bases, leaving 18 bases between the germline ends. Germline V gives CDR1 MNHEY, CDR2 SVGAGI. The CDR3 DNA reads as TGTGCCAGTTTACCTAGCTCCAACGGCGGGGAGCTGTTTTTT. Translated, it gives CASLPSSNGGELFF.

The V gene is TRBV9, the J gene TRBJ2-2, with D possibly matching TRBD2 (6 bases). The germline gives CDR1 SGDLS, CDR2 YYNGEE. Deletions cut 6 bases from V and 6 bases from J, with 18 bases between. CDR3 length: 15 residues. Written as DNA, the CDR3 is TGTGCCAGCAAACGGGCCCTCGGGGAGGCCGGGGAGCTGTTTTTT. Protein: CASKRALGEAGELFF.